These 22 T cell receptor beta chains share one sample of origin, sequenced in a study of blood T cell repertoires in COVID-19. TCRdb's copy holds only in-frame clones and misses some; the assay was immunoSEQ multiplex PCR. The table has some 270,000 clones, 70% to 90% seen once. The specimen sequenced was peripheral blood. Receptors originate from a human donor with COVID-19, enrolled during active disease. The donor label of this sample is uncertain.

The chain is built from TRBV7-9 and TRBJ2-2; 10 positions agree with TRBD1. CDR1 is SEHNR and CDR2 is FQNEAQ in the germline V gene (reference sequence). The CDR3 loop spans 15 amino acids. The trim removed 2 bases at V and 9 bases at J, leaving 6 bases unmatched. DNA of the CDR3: TGTGCCAGCAGCTTAACCGGGACAGGGGTTCGGGAGCTGTTTTTT. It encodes CASSLTGTGVRELFF.

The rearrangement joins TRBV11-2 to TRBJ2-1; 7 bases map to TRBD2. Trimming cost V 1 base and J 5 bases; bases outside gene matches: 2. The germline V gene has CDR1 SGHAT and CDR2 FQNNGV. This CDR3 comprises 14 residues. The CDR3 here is CASSLAGTNNEQFF. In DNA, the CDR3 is TGTGCCAGCAGCTTAGCTGGGACTAACAATGAGCAGTTCTTC.

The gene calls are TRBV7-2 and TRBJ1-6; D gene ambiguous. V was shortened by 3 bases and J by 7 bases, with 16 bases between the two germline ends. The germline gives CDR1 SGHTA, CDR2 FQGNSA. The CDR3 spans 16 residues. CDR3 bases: TGTGCCAGCAGCTTTAATGGCTCTCCTGTGAATTCACCCCTCCACTTT. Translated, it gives CASSFNGSPVNSPLHF.

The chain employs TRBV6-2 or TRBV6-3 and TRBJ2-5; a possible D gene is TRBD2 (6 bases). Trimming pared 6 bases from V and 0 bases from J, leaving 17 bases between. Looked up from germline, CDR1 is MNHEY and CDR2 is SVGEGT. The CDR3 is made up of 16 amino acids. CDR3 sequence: CASSLPGGGYQETQYF. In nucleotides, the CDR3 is TGTGCCAGCAGCCTCCCGGGTGGGGGGTACCAAGAGACCCAGTACTTC.

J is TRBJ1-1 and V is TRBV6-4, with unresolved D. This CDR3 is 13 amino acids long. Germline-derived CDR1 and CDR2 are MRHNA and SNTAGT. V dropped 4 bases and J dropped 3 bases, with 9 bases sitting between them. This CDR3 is CASSAERHTEAFF. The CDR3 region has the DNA TGTGCCAGCAGTGCGGAGAGGCACACTGAAGCTTTCTTT.

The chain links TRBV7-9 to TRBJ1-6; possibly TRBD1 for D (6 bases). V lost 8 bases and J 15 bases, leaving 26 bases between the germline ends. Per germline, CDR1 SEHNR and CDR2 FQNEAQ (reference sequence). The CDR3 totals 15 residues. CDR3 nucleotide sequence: TGTGCCAGCGCGTACCGTGAGTCGGCAGGGGTGGTCCTCCACTTT. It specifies CASAYRESAGVVLHF.

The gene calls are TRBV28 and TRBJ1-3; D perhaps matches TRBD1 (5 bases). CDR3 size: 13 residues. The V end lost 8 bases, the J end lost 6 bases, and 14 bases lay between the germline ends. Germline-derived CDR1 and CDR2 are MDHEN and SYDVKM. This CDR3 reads CASGTGGVNTIYF. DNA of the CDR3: TGTGCCAGCGGGACCGGGGGGGTAAACACCATATATTTT. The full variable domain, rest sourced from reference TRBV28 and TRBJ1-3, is DVKVTQSSRYLVKRTGEKVFLECVQDMDHENMFWYRQDPGLGLRLIYFSYDVKMKEKGDIPEGYSVSREKKERFSLILESASTNQTSMYLCASGTGGVNTIYFGEGSWLTVV.

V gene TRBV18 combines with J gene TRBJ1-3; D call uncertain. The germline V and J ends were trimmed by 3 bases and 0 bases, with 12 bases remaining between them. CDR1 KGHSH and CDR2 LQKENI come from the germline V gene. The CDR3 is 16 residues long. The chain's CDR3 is CASSPEQPSSGNTIYF. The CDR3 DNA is TGTGCCAGCTCACCGGAACAGCCGAGCTCTGGAAACACCATATATTTT. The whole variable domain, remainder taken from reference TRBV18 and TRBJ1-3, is NAGVMQNPRHLVRRRGQEARLRCSPMKGHSHVYWYRQLPEEGLKFMVYLQKENIIDESGMPKERFSAEFPKEGPSILRIQQVVRGDSAAYFCASSPEQPSSGNTIYFGEGSWLTVV.

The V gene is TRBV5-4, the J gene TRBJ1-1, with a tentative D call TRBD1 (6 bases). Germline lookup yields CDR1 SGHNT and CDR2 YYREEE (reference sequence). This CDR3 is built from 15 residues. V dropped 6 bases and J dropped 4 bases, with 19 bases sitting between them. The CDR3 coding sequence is TGTGCCAGCACCTACGGGGGGCGAGCGACCACTGAAGCTTTCTTT. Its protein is CASTYGGRATTEAFF. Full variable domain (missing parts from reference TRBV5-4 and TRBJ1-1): ETGVTQSPTHLIKTRGQQVTLRCSSQSGHNTVSWYQQALGQGPQFIFQYYREEENGRGNFPPRFSGLQFPNYSSELNVNALELDDSALYLCASTYGGRATTEAFFGQGTRLTVV.

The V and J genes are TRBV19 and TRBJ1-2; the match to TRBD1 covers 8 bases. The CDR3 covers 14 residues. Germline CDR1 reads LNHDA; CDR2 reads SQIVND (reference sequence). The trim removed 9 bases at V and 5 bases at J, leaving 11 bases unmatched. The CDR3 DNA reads TGTGCCAGCGGTACTCAGGGGGCACCTTATGGCTACACCTTC. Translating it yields CASGTQGAPYGYTF.

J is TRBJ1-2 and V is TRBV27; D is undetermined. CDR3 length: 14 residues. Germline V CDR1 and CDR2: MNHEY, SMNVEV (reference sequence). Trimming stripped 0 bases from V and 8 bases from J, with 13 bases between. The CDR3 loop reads CASSLSLISEGYTF. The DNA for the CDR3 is TGTGCCAGCAGTTTATCGTTAATCTCCGAGGGCTACACCTTC.

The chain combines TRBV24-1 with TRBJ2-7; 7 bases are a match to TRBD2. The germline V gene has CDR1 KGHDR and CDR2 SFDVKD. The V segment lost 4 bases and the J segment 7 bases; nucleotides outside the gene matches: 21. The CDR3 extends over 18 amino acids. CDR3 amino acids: CATSDLRPAGVAYVEQYF. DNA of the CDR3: TGTGCCACCAGTGACCTGCGCCCGGCGGGAGTGGCATACGTGGAGCAGTACTTC.

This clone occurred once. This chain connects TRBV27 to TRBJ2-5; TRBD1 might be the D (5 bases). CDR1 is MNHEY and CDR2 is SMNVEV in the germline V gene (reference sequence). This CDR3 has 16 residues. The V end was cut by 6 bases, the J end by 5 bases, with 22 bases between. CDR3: CASSPIGVSDSETQYF. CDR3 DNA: TGTGCCAGCAGCCCTATAGGGGTTTCGGATTCGGAGACCCAGTACTTC.

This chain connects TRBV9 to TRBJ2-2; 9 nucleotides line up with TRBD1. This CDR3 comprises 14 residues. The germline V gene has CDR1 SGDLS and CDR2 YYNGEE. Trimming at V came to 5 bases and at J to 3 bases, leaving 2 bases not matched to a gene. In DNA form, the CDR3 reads TGTGCCAGCAGTAGGACAGGGGACACCGGGGAGCTGTTTTTT. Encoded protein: CASSRTGDTGELFF.

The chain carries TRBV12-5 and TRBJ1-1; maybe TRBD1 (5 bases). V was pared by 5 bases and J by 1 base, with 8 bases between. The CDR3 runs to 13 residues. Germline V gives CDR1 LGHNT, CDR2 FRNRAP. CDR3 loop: CASGSRANTEAFF. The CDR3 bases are TGTGCTAGTGGTAGCAGGGCGAACACTGAAGCTTTCTTT.

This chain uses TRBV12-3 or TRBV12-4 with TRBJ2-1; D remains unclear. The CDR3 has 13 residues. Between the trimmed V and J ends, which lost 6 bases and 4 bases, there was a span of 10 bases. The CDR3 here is CASSSTRYNEQFF. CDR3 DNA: TGTGCCAGCAGCTCCACAAGATACAATGAGCAGTTCTTC.

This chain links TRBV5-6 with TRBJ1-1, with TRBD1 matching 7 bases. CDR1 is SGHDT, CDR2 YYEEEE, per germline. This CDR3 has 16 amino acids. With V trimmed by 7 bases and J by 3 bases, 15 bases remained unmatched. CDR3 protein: CASRMTGRGDDTEAFF. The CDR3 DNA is TGTGCCAGCCGGATGACAGGGAGAGGGGATGACACTGAAGCTTTCTTT.

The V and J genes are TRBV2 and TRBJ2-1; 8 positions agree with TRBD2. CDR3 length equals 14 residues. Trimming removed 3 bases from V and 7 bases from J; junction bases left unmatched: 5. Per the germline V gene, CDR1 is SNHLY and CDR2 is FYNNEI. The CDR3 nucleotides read TGTGCCAGCAGTGAGTTGCCTAGCGGGAATGAGCAGTTCTTC. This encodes CASSELPSGNEQFF. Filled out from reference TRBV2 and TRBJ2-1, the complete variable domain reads EPEVTQTPSHQVTQMGQEVILRCVPISNHLYFYWYRQILGQKVEFLVSFYNNEISEKSEIFDDQFSVERPDGSNFTLKIRSTKLEDSAMYFCASSELPSGNEQFFGPGTRLTVL.

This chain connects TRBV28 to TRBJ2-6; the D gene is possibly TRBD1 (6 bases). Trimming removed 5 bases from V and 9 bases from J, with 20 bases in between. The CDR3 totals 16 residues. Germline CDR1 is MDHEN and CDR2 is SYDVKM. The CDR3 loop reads CASSPMQQGKDNVLTF. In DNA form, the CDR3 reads TGTGCCAGCAGTCCCATGCAACAGGGTAAAGACAACGTCCTGACTTTC.

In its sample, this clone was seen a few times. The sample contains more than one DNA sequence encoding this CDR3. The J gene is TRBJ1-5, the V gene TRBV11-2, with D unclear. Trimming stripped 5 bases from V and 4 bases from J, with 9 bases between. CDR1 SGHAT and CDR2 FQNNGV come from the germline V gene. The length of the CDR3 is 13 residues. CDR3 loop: CASSPDTNQPQHF. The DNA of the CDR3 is TGTGCCAGCAGCCCCGACACTAATCAGCCCCAGCATTTT.

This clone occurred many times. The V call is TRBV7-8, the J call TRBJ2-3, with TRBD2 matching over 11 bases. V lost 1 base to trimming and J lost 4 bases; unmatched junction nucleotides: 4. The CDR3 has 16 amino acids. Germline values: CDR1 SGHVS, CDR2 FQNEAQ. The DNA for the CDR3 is TGTGCCAGCAGCTTAGTTACTAGCGGGAGCGCAGATACGCAGTATTTT. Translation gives CASSLVTSGSADTQYF.

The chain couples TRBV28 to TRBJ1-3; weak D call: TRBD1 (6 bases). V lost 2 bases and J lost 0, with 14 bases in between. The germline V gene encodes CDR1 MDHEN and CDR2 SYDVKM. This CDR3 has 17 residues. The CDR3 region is CASSLIGDKISGNTIYF. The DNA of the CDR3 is TGTGCCAGCAGTTTAATTGGGGACAAAATCTCTGGAAACACCATATATTTT.